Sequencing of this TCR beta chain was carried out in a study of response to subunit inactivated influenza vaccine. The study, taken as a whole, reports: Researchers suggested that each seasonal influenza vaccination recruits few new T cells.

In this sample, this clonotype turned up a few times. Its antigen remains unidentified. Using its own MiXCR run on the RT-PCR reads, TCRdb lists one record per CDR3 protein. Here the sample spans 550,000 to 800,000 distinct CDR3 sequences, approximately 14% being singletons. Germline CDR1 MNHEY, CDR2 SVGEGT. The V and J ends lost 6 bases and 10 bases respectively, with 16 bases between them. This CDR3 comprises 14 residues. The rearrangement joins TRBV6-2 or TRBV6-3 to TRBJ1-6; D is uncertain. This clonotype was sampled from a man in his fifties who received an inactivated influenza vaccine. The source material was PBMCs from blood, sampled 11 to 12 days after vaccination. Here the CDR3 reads CASRPPGRNSPLHF. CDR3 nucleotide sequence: TGTGCCAGCAGACCTCCAGGCCGTAACTCACCCCTCCACTTT.